This T cell receptor beta chain was recovered during a study of blood T cell repertoires in COVID-19. Sequencing was performed with immunoSEQ multiplex PCR; in TCRdb, only in-frame clones are kept and a portion is missing. The sample holds under 300,000 clones, approximately 80% seen once. This clone has a single count. The TCR originated in a man aged 35-49 years who had recovered from COVID-19. The sequencing sample was made of peripheral blood.

The chain's CDR3 is CASSFLESYEQYF. The DNA for the CDR3 is TGTGCCAGCAGTTTTCTGGAGTCCTACGAGCAGTACTTC. V and J are TRBV27 and TRBJ2-7; D call uncertain. Germline lookup yields CDR1 MNHEY and CDR2 SMNVEV (reference sequence). CDR3 length equals 13 residues. Trimming took 3 bases from V and 1 from J, leaving 7 bases between them.